This T cell receptor beta chain was documented in a study of shared clonotypes between healthy human individuals. Whole-study results and caveats: Owing to a small donor count, the genetic and exposure-history diversity represented was limited.

Naive CD8 populations comprised CD45RO-negative cells positively selected for CCR7, excluding terminally differentiated effector memory CD45RA+ cells. Assay: immunoSEQ multiplex PCR; the TCRdb copy retains only in-frame clones and omits some. The sample consists of approximately 2,000,000 clones, 93% of them appearing once. In the case of this clone: Its target is not known. The sample carries other DNA sequences with the same CDR3.

This CDR3 has 14 residues. V lost 4 bases and J 0 bases, leaving 8 bases between the germline ends. The germline CDR1 and CDR2 sequences are SGHTA and FQGNSA. This TCR derives from a man aged 18-30 years in good health. Some clones in this sample may be carry-over from other donors' samples. Source material: naive CD8+ T cells from PBMCs. The V and J genes are TRBV7-2 and TRBJ2-3; tentatively, D is TRBD2 (5 bases). The CDR3 sequence: CASSSSGSTDTQYF. For the CDR3, the DNA is TGTGCCAGCAGCTCGTCGGGGAGCACAGATACGCAGTATTTT.